This is a list of T cell receptor beta chains from one sample in a study of shared clonotypes between healthy human individuals. TCRdb keeps only in-frame clones here, not all; method: immunoSEQ multiplex PCR. The repertoire has over 2 million clones, 80% to 95% of them found once; the top ten carry 0.37%. Specimen: naive CD4+ T cells from PBMCs. The receptors were sampled from a man between 18 and 29 years old in good health. Some clones in this sample may be carry-over from other donors' samples. CDR3s leave out the opening cysteine and the closing phenylalanine or tryptophan.

J	V	CDR3
TRBJ1-5	TRBV7-9	ASSPLPRGRNQPQH
TRBJ1-1	TRBV6-1	ASSVWGNTEAF
TRBJ2-7	TRBV25-1	ASSEDRSYSYEQY
TRBJ2-2	TRBV18	ASSRVGGLAGVGELF
TRBJ1-6	TRBV6-1	ASSQRQGAVSPLH
TRBJ2-6	TRBV21-1	ASSGRVTGANVLT
TRBJ1-5	TRBV13	ASSLGRTRGNQPQH
TRBJ1-2	TRBV2	ASKGQGYYGYT
TRBJ2-2	TRBV2	ASSPRGTGARGELF
TRBJ1-2	TRBV9	ASSPWTMGATPNYGYT
TRBJ1-2	TRBV5-1	ASSWGQGAPPGYT
TRBJ1-2	TRBV5-1	ASSLVTGASNYGYT
TRBJ2-3	TRBV18	ASCNFGGDTQY
TRBJ2-7	TRBV10-3	AISESLRGRNPYEQY
TRBJ2-7	TRBV4-3	ASSQELAGGYEQY
TRBJ1-2	TRBV28	ASSYQGTERGGYT
TRBJ1-2	TRBV28	ASRTNYGYT
TRBJ2-5	TRBV28	ASRGGLAGD
TRBJ2-3	TRBV2	ASGSLSTDTQY
TRBJ2-1	TRBV15	ATSRTGDNEQF
TRBJ1-4	TRBV19	ASRIGDATNEKLF
TRBJ1-4	TRBV2	ASSEALGFIEKLF
TRBJ2-7	TRBV4-3	ASSQGNRALQY
TRBJ2-5	TRBV5-1	ASSLELAGETQY
TRBJ2-2	TRBV2	ASSSDGNTGELF
TRBJ2-7	TRBV28	ASREQGAYEQY
TRBJ2-5	TRBV28	ASINDETQY
TRBJ1-4	TRBV7-9	ASSSNTGGGEKLF
TRBJ2-7	TRBV28	ASSLGNPGQGSYEQY
TRBJ1-2	TRBV27	ASSLTGLGYT
TRBJ2-4	TRBV5-4	ASRAGHSPLNIQY
TRBJ1-3	TRBV29-1	SVERGNSGNTIY
TRBJ1-2	TRBV7-8	ASSLALGVGFNYGYT
TRBJ1-1	TRBV28	ASSAGGTGGTEAF
TRBJ2-7	TRBV6-5	ASKTSGRAGYEQY
TRBJ2-7	TRBV18	ASSQLGTSTYEQY
TRBJ2-7	TRBV5-1	ASSVGTTNEQY
TRBJ2-3	TRBV11-2	ASSSGQPTDTQY
TRBJ2-7	TRBV6-1	ASGPQISYEQY
TRBJ2-3	TRBV5-1	ASSPGRLAGRPTDTQY
TRBJ2-7	TRBV15	ATSRARGNEQY
TRBJ2-1	TRBV7-3	ASSMVAGGSYNEQF
TRBJ1-2	TRBV15	ATSRGPGGGYT
TRBJ1-3	TRBV5-1	ASSLVGSPGNTIY